The T cell receptor (beta chain) under discussion was sequenced for a study of T cell responses to AZD1222 COVID-19 vaccine. The study's findings and limits: Reports say nearly half of spike-specific TCRs go after unmutated variant regions. Repertoire sampling happened only post peak T cell response. After two AZD1222 doses, spike-specific TCR breadth and depth rose versus day 0.

Concerning this clone: Its specificity is unknown.

Pooled samples include second doses given at about 4 or 12 weeks. Sequencing used immunoSEQ multiplex PCR; TCRdb keeps in-frame clones, though not all of them. The sample has some 120,000 clones, more than 85% seen once. The ends lost 5 bases at V and 0 bases at J; junction bases unmatched: 16. This CDR3 is 19 amino acids long. Germline loops: CDR1 SGHKS, CDR2 YYEKEE (reference sequence). The source of this sequence is an adult who received the AZD1222 COVID-19 vaccine. The chain is built from TRBV5-5 and TRBJ2-1; 8 bases are shared with TRBD2. The sequences come from peripheral blood, collected 28 days after the second AZD1222 dose. CDR3 sequence: CASSSLRAGALSSYNEQFF. As DNA, the CDR3 is TGTGCCAGCAGTAGCTTAAGAGCGGGGGCCCTTAGCTCCTACAATGAGCAGTTCTTC.